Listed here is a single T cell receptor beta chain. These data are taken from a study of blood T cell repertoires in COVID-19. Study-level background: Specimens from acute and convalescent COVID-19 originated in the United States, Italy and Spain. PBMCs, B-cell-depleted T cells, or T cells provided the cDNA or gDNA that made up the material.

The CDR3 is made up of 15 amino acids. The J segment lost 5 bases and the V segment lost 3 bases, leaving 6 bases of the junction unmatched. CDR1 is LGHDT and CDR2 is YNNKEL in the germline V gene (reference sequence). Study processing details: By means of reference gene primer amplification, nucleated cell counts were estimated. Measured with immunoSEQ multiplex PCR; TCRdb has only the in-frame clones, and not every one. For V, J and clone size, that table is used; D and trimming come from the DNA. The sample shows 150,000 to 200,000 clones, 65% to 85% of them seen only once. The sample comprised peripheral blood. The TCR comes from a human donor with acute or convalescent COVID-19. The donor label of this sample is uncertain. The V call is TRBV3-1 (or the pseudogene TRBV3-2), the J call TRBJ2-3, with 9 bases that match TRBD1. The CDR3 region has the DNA TGTGCCAGCAGCCAGGGGACAGGGTTCATAGATACGCAGTATTTT. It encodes CASSQGTGFIDTQYF.